A single sample is the source of the 3 T cell receptor beta chains below, sequenced in a study of Ad26.COV2.S vaccination and SARS-CoV-2 variants. The repertoire was sequenced with immunoSEQ multiplex PCR; TCRdb's copy has only in-frame clones and lacks some. The data hold more than 150,000 clones, with around nine tenths observed a single time. The input for sequencing was peripheral blood, taken after recovery from COVID-19. These receptors were collected from a human donor who had recovered from COVID-19.

The gene calls are TRBV3-1 (or the pseudogene TRBV3-2) and TRBJ1-5; D unresolved. This CDR3 is built from 15 residues. The germline CDR1 and CDR2 sequences are LGHDT and YNNKEL (reference sequence). V was trimmed by 3 bases and J by 7 bases, leaving 16 bases between them. In DNA form, the CDR3 reads TGTGCCAGCAGCCAGGCCGGGGTCGGAGACCAGCCCCAGCATTTT. Translated, it gives CASSQAGVGDQPQHF.

A single count supports this clone. The J gene is TRBJ2-5, the V gene TRBV27; no definite D call. This CDR3 comprises 11 residues. V lost 10 bases, J lost 4 bases, and 10 bases lay in between. Germline V gene sequence: CDR1 MNHEY, CDR2 SMNVEV (reference sequence). CDR3: CATPRGETQYF. DNA for the CDR3: TGTGCCACCCCCCGCGGAGAGACCCAGTACTTC.

This clone was seen only once. The rearrangement links TRBV1 to TRBJ2-3; the table gives TRBD2 as D, unverified against the DNA. TRBV1 is labeled a pseudogene. This CDR3 is built from 14 residues. For the CDR3, the DNA is TGCACCAGCAGCCAAGGAGCGGGACAAGATACGCAGTATTTT. This codes for CTSSQGAGQDTQYF.